These T cell receptor beta chains were read from a single sample in a study of shared clonotypes between healthy human individuals. Sequencing was performed with immunoSEQ multiplex PCR; in TCRdb, only in-frame clones are kept and a portion is missing. Among about 1.1 million clones listed, around 78% were seen once. The sequenced sample was memory CD4+ T cells from PBMCs. These receptors all stem from a man between 18 and 35 years old in good health. Some clones in this sample may be carry-over from other donors' samples. Both conserved end residues are part of each CDR3. A D gene is named only where the DNA matches it firmly. Part of the rows lack a size; the others show once, few, many or a class for expanded clones.

D gene: TRBD1
J gene: TRBJ2-3
clone size: -
V gene: TRBV6-5
CDR3 DNA: TGTGCCAGCAGTGCGACAGGGCAGACAGATACGCAGTATTTT
CDR3 protein: CASSATGQTDTQYF

D gene: TRBD1
J gene: TRBJ2-1
clone size: many
V gene: TRBV6-5
CDR3 DNA: TGTGCCAGCAGCCAGGGACAGAAGCAGTTCTTC
CDR3 protein: CASSQGQKQFF

D gene: TRBD2
J gene: TRBJ2-3
clone size: -
V gene: TRBV19
CDR3 DNA: TGTGTCAGTAGTATAGTAGCGGGAGGCACAGATACGCAGTATTTT
CDR3 protein: CVSSIVAGGTDTQYF

D gene: -
J gene: TRBJ2-2
clone size: -
V gene: TRBV14
CDR3 DNA: TGTGCCAGCAGCCAAGATATGGACAGATACACCGGGGAGCTGTTTTTT
CDR3 protein: CASSQDMDRYTGELFF

D gene: TRBD2
J gene: TRBJ2-1
clone size: -
V gene: TRBV4-2
CDR3 DNA: TGTGCTAGCAGCCAAGATGAACTAGCGGGAGGCAATGAGCAGTTCTTC
CDR3 protein: CASSQDELAGGNEQFF

D gene: TRBD1
J gene: TRBJ2-3
clone size: -
V gene: TRBV6-1
CDR3 DNA: TGTGCCAGCAGTGAATGGACAGGGCCAGATACGCAGTATTTT
CDR3 protein: CASSEWTGPDTQYF

D gene: -
J gene: TRBJ1-2
clone size: -
V gene: TRBV14
CDR3 DNA: TGTGCCAGCAGCCAAGACGACCGAGATCCTCGAGCTAACTATGGCTACACCTTC
CDR3 protein: CASSQDDRDPRANYGYTF

D gene: -
J gene: TRBJ1-5
clone size: -
V gene: TRBV5-1
CDR3 DNA: TGCGCCAGCAGCTTGGCGACAGGTAATCAGCCCCAGCATTTT
CDR3 protein: CASSLATGNQPQHF

D gene: -
J gene: TRBJ2-7
clone size: -
V gene: TRBV20-1
CDR3 DNA: TGCAGTGCTAGGGGCCCCCCCGAGCAGTACTTC
CDR3 protein: CSARGPPEQYF

D gene: TRBD1
J gene: TRBJ2-3
clone size: once
V gene: TRBV2
CDR3 DNA: TGTGCCAGCAGGCCGGACAGGGTCAATACGCAGTATTTT
CDR3 protein: CASRPDRVNTQYF

D gene: -
J gene: TRBJ2-2
clone size: -
V gene: TRBV5-1
CDR3 DNA: TGCGCCACTACCTCCGGGACACCTACCGGGGAGCTGTTTTTT
CDR3 protein: CATTSGTPTGELFF

D gene: -
J gene: TRBJ2-1
clone size: -
V gene: TRBV18
CDR3 DNA: TGTGCCAGCTCACCCTCCCAACTTGCCAACAATGAGCAGTTCTTC
CDR3 protein: CASSPSQLANNEQFF

D gene: -
J gene: TRBJ2-7
clone size: -
V gene: TRBV28
CDR3 DNA: TGTGCCAGCAGTCCCCTAGAGAGGGACTACGAGCAGTACTTC
CDR3 protein: CASSPLERDYEQYF

D gene: TRBD1
J gene: TRBJ1-3
clone size: -
V gene: TRBV5-1
CDR3 DNA: TGCGCCAGCAGCTTGTGGACAGGGGGAGGAAACACCATATATTTT
CDR3 protein: CASSLWTGGGNTIYF

D gene: -
J gene: TRBJ1-5
clone size: -
V gene: TRBV27
CDR3 DNA: TGTGCCAGCAGTAACGGGGTTGGGGGGGCGAGCAATCAGCCCCAGCATTTT
CDR3 protein: CASSNGVGGASNQPQHF

D gene: -
J gene: TRBJ1-1
clone size: -
V gene: TRBV27
CDR3 DNA: TGTGCCAGCAGTAGGACGGGCTCCATAATCATGAACACTGAAGCTTTCTTT
CDR3 protein: CASSRTGSIIMNTEAFF

D gene: TRBD1
J gene: TRBJ1-5
clone size: -
V gene: TRBV30
CDR3 DNA: TGTGCCTGGAGTCCCGGGACAGGGGGCTTGGGCAATCAGCCCCAGCATTTT
CDR3 protein: CAWSPGTGGLGNQPQHF

D gene: -
J gene: TRBJ2-1
clone size: -
V gene: TRBV19
CDR3 DNA: TGTGCCAGTAGTATAGGGGGGACTCTTACCTACAATGAGCAGTTCTTC
CDR3 protein: CASSIGGTLTYNEQFF

D gene: -
J gene: TRBJ2-3
clone size: few
V gene: TRBV2
CDR3 DNA: TGTGCCAGCAGACCAGGGTTTTCAAGCACAGATACGCAGTATTTT
CDR3 protein: CASRPGFSSTDTQYF

D gene: -
J gene: TRBJ2-5
clone size: -
V gene: TRBV7-2
CDR3 DNA: TGTGCCAGCAGCTTAGTGGCTAAGGAGACCCAGTACTTC
CDR3 protein: CASSLVAKETQYF

D gene: -
J gene: TRBJ2-1
clone size: -
V gene: TRBV6-6
CDR3 DNA: TGTGCCAGCAGTTCCCCGGTAGAGCAGTTCTTC
CDR3 protein: CASSSPVEQFF

D gene: TRBD2
J gene: TRBJ2-3
clone size: -
V gene: TRBV5-1
CDR3 DNA: TGCGCCAGCAGCTCTAGCGGGAGAGTTTCTACAGATACGCAGTATTTT
CDR3 protein: CASSSSGRVSTDTQYF

D gene: -
J gene: TRBJ1-1
clone size: few
V gene: TRBV10-3
CDR3 DNA: TGTGCCATCAGTGCGGCGGAGTACACTGAAGCTTTCTTT
CDR3 protein: CAISAAEYTEAFF

D gene: -
J gene: TRBJ1-2
clone size: once
V gene: TRBV19
CDR3 DNA: TGTGCCAGTAGTCCCAAGAAACAGAGAACCCGTGACGCTAACTATGGCTACACCTTC
CDR3 protein: CASSPKKQRTRDANYGYTF

D gene: TRBD1
J gene: TRBJ1-2
clone size: -
V gene: TRBV13
CDR3 DNA: TGTGCCAGCAGCTTAGGACACGGACAGGGGGGTAACTATGGCTACACCTTC
CDR3 protein: CASSLGHGQGGNYGYTF

D gene: -
J gene: TRBJ2-1
clone size: -
V gene: TRBV28
CDR3 DNA: TGTGCCAGCAGTCCCCGAGATGAGCAGTTCTTC
CDR3 protein: CASSPRDEQFF

D gene: TRBD2
J gene: TRBJ2-1
clone size: -
V gene: TRBV10-3
CDR3 DNA: TGTGCCATCAGTGGGATGCTAGCGGGCTCCTACAATGAGCAGTTCTTC
CDR3 protein: CAISGMLAGSYNEQFF

D gene: TRBD2
J gene: TRBJ2-7
clone size: -
V gene: TRBV19
CDR3 DNA: TGTGCCAGTACTCCTGGGGGAGCGGGAGTCCCCTACGAGCAGTACTTC
CDR3 protein: CASTPGGAGVPYEQYF

D gene: TRBD1
J gene: TRBJ1-4
clone size: few
V gene: TRBV25-1
CDR3 DNA: TGTGCCAGCAGTGAGCATAACAGGGGAGGAGGTGAAAAACTGTTTTTT
CDR3 protein: CASSEHNRGGGEKLFF

D gene: TRBD2
J gene: TRBJ2-7
clone size: -
V gene: TRBV9
CDR3 DNA: TGTGCCAGCAGCTCTTCCGGGACTAGCGTCTCCTACGAGCAGTACTTC
CDR3 protein: CASSSSGTSVSYEQYF

D gene: TRBD2
J gene: TRBJ2-1
clone size: -
V gene: TRBV30
CDR3 DNA: TGTGCCTGGAGTGTACTAGCGGGAGTCAATGAGCAGTTCTTC
CDR3 protein: CAWSVLAGVNEQFF

D gene: TRBD2
J gene: TRBJ2-1
clone size: -
V gene: TRBV13
CDR3 DNA: TGTGCCAGCAGCTTAATACTAGCGGGGGGCTACAATGAGCAGTTCTTC
CDR3 protein: CASSLILAGGYNEQFF

D gene: TRBD2
J gene: TRBJ2-7
clone size: -
V gene: TRBV28
CDR3 DNA: TGTGCCAGCAGCATCGGCGGGAGCCGCTACGAGCAGTACTTC
CDR3 protein: CASSIGGSRYEQYF

D gene: -
J gene: TRBJ1-1
clone size: -
V gene: TRBV6-6
CDR3 DNA: TGTGCCAGCAGTAATTACGTGAACACTGAAGCTTTCTTT
CDR3 protein: CASSNYVNTEAFF

D gene: TRBD1
J gene: TRBJ1-1
clone size: -
V gene: TRBV10-3
CDR3 DNA: TGTGCCATCACCAATCCAGGGGGGGGCTATATGGGGAAAGCTTTCTTT
CDR3 protein: CAITNPGGGYMGKAFF

D gene: -
J gene: TRBJ1-3
clone size: -
V gene: TRBV6-5
CDR3 DNA: TGTGCCAGCAGGAATACGGGCCGCACTGGAAACACCATATATTTT
CDR3 protein: CASRNTGRTGNTIYF

D gene: TRBD1
J gene: TRBJ2-2
clone size: -
V gene: TRBV6-5
CDR3 DNA: TGTGCCAGCAGTGGGGGACAGACCAACACCGGGGAGCTGTTTTTT
CDR3 protein: CASSGGQTNTGELFF

D gene: -
J gene: TRBJ2-1
clone size: -
V gene: TRBV11-2
CDR3 DNA: TGTGCCAGCAGCTTGAGTCGGGACGATGAGCAGTTCTTC
CDR3 protein: CASSLSRDDEQFF

D gene: -
J gene: TRBJ1-3
clone size: few
V gene: TRBV28
CDR3 DNA: TGTGCCAGCAGTTTATGGGGTATTCGCTCTGGAAACACCATATATTTT
CDR3 protein: CASSLWGIRSGNTIYF

D gene: TRBD1
J gene: TRBJ2-2
clone size: -
V gene: TRBV19
CDR3 DNA: TGTGCCAGTAGTATGTCACAGGGGAGCACCGGGGAGCTGTTTTTT
CDR3 protein: CASSMSQGSTGELFF

D gene: TRBD1
J gene: TRBJ1-1
clone size: once
V gene: TRBV5-1
CDR3 DNA: TGCGCCAGCAGCACCGGGACAGGGGGCTCCCACACTGAAGCTTTCTTT
CDR3 protein: CASSTGTGGSHTEAFF

D gene: TRBD2
J gene: TRBJ2-3
clone size: -
V gene: TRBV5-1
CDR3 DNA: TGCGCCAGCAGCCCGGGGACTAGCGGAGCCCCACGTTCCTCAGATACGCAGTATTTT
CDR3 protein: CASSPGTSGAPRSSDTQYF

D gene: -
J gene: TRBJ2-3
clone size: -
V gene: TRBV5-1
CDR3 DNA: TGCGCCAGCAGCTTGTCCGGGGCAAGCACAGATACGCAGTATTTT
CDR3 protein: CASSLSGASTDTQYF

D gene: TRBD2
J gene: TRBJ2-3
clone size: -
V gene: TRBV7-9
CDR3 DNA: TGTGCCAGCAGCTTCCGCGGGAGGTCCACAGATACGCAGTATTTT
CDR3 protein: CASSFRGRSTDTQYF

D gene: -
J gene: TRBJ2-3
clone size: -
V gene: TRBV4-3
CDR3 DNA: TGCGCCAGCAGCCAAGAATACGGAGGGGTTGGCACAGATACGCAGTATTTT
CDR3 protein: CASSQEYGGVGTDTQYF

D gene: -
J gene: TRBJ1-1
clone size: -
V gene: TRBV11-2
CDR3 DNA: TGTGCCAGCAGGTCAGTCGGGGGTACTGAAGCTTTCTTT
CDR3 protein: CASRSVGGTEAFF

D gene: -
J gene: TRBJ2-1
clone size: -
V gene: TRBV14
CDR3 DNA: TGTGCCAGCAGCCAAGCGGCCGGCAACAATGAGCAGTTCTTC
CDR3 protein: CASSQAAGNNEQFF

D gene: -
J gene: TRBJ2-7
clone size: -
V gene: TRBV1
CDR3 DNA: TGCACCAGCAGCCCTATCTCCCGGGCCCAGGGGGGCGAGCAGTACTTC
CDR3 protein: CTSSPISRAQGGEQYF

D gene: TRBD1
J gene: TRBJ1-5
clone size: -
V gene: TRBV29-1
CDR3 DNA: TGCAGTGCTAATACAGGGGGTAGCAATCAGCCCCAGCATTTT
CDR3 protein: CSANTGGSNQPQHF

D gene: -
J gene: TRBJ2-5
clone size: -
V gene: TRBV2
CDR3 DNA: TGTGCCAGCAGTAACCTGACTCCCCAAGAGACCCAGTACTTC
CDR3 protein: CASSNLTPQETQYF

D gene: -
J gene: TRBJ2-7
clone size: -
V gene: TRBV30
CDR3 DNA: TGTGCCTGGAGTGCCGGGGCCGTCTCGGAGCAGTACTTC
CDR3 protein: CAWSAGAVSEQYF

D gene: TRBD2
J gene: TRBJ2-7
clone size: -
V gene: TRBV5-1
CDR3 DNA: TGCGCCAGCAGGTCACTAGCGGGAGCATACGAGCAGTACTTC
CDR3 protein: CASRSLAGAYEQYF

D gene: TRBD2
J gene: TRBJ2-2
clone size: -
V gene: TRBV28
CDR3 DNA: TGTGCCAGCAGCCCTAGCGGGAGGGGCACCGGGGAGCTGTTTTTT
CDR3 protein: CASSPSGRGTGELFF

D gene: -
J gene: TRBJ2-1
clone size: many
V gene: TRBV9
CDR3 DNA: TGTGCCAGCAGCCCCCACTCCGAAGGCAATGAGCAGTTCTTC
CDR3 protein: CASSPHSEGNEQFF

D gene: -
J gene: TRBJ2-3
clone size: -
V gene: TRBV7-9
CDR3 DNA: TGTGCCAGCAGCCCAACGACGGGACGCAAACTAAATTTT
CDR3 protein: CASSPTTGRKLNF

D gene: -
J gene: TRBJ1-2
clone size: -
V gene: TRBV11-2
CDR3 DNA: TGTGCCAGCAGCTTAGAGAGGAGGGGCTACACCTTC
CDR3 protein: CASSLERRGYTF

D gene: -
J gene: TRBJ2-7
clone size: -
V gene: TRBV5-4
CDR3 DNA: TGTGCCAGCAGCTTTGGACAGCGTGACTACGAGCAGTACTTC
CDR3 protein: CASSFGQRDYEQYF